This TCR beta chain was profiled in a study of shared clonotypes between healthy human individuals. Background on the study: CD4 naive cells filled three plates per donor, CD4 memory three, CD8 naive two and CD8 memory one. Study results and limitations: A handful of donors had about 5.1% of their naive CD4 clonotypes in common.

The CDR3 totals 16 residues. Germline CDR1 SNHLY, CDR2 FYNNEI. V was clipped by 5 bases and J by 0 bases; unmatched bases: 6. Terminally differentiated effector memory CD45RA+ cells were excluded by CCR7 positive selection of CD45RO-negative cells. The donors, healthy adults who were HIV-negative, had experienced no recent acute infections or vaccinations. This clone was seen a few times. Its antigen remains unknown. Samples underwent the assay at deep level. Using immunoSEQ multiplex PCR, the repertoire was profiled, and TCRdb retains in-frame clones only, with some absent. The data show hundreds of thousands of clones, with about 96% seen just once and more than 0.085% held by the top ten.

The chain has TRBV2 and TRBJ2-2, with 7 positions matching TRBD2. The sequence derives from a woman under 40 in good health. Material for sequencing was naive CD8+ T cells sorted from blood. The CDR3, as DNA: TGTGCCAGCAGTACCTCTAGCGGACCGAACACCGGGGAGCTGTTTTTT. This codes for CASSTSSGPNTGELFF.